This T cell receptor (beta chain) comes out of a study of T cells in localized non-small cell lung cancer. The CDR3 has 14 amino acids. Trimming removed 0 bases from V and 6 bases from J, with 11 bases in between. The germline CDR1 and CDR2 sequences are LGHNA and YNFKEQ. Clones were sequenced by immunoSEQ multiplex PCR, and TCRdb holds only the in-frame ones, with some missing. This table has 60,000 to 85,000 clones, 86% appearing once. Study-wide results and limits: Across samples, adjacent lung featured a median around 56 of the top 100 tumor clones. Blood T cell density predicted longer survival; adjacent-lung clonality, shorter. Of the tissues analyzed, uninvolved adjacent lung showed maximal T cell clonality, greater than tumor. Because only a single region of the tumor was sequenced, heterogeneity remains possible.

In the case of this clone: Its cognate antigen is unknown.

The starting material was peripheral blood, obtained before any cancer treatment. This sequence joins TRBV4-2 and TRBJ1-2, with a tentative D call TRBD1 (5 bases). This sequence was found in a male donor aged 60 or over with stage III squamous cell lung carcinoma. DNA for the CDR3: TGTGCCAGCAGCCAAGATCGGCGCAGGGATGGCTACACCTTC. Amino acids: CASSQDRRRDGYTF.